The 27 T cell receptor beta chains below come from one sample, sequenced in a study of cytomegalovirus exposure and HLA in healthy donors. PCR amplification relied on 60 Vbeta primers (plus 13 Jbeta primers). Only in-frame clones appear in the TCRdb table, and some are missing; sequencing was by immunoSEQ multiplex PCR. The profile shows 120,000 to 150,000 clones, under 70% of them singletons. The sequenced sample consisted of PBMCs. The receptors derive from a woman aged 30 to 39 in good health and CMV-seropositive.

With regard to this clone: Different DNA sequences within this sample yield the same CDR3. The chain employs TRBV5-1 and TRBJ1-1, with D perhaps matching TRBD1 (6 bases). CDR1 is SGHRS and CDR2 is YFSETQ in the germline V gene. V lost 3 bases to trimming and J lost 1 base, with 10 bases between them. CDR3 length: 14 amino acids. The CDR3 region is CASSSLTGNTEAFF. CDR3 DNA: TGCGCCAGCAGCTCCTTGACAGGGAACACTGAAGCTTTCTTT.

This clone has just a few counts. This chain connects TRBV5-1 to TRBJ1-6; D remains ambiguous. The CDR3 covers 14 residues. Looked up from germline, CDR1 is SGHRS and CDR2 is YFSETQ. The V gene lost 4 bases and the J gene lost 10 bases, with 15 bases spanning the gap. As DNA, the CDR3 is TGCGCCAGCAGCCCGGACTCAACCAAATCACCCCTCCACTTT. It specifies CASSPDSTKSPLHF.

The chain uses TRBV7-9 and TRBJ1-2, with D hard to call. The V end lost 3 bases, the J end lost 1 base, and 18 bases lay between the germline ends. Per germline, CDR1 SEHNR and CDR2 FQNEAQ (reference sequence). The CDR3 loop spans 17 amino acids. The CDR3 spells CASSFRSSPGLNYGYTF. The CDR3 DNA is TGTGCCAGCAGCTTTAGAAGCTCTCCAGGCCTTAACTATGGCTACACCTTC. The full variable domain, rest sourced from reference TRBV7-9 and TRBJ1-2, is DTGVSQNPRHKITKRGQNVTFRCDPISEHNRLYWYRQTLGQGPEFLTYFQNEAQLEKSRLLSDRFSAERPKGSFSTLEIQRTEQGDSAMYLCASSFRSSPGLNYGYTFGSGTRLTVV.

The chain couples TRBV6-1 to TRBJ2-2; 8 bases map to TRBD2. CDR1 and CDR2 from the germline V gene are MNHNS and SASEGT. Unmatched junction bases numbered 8, after V lost 4 bases and J lost 7 bases. The CDR3 spans 15 residues. The CDR3 DNA reads TGTGCCAGCAGTGGAAATCCCGGGACTAGCGGGGAGCTGTTTTTT. Encoded protein: CASSGNPGTSGELFF.

This clone has just a few counts. J is TRBJ1-2 and V is TRBV9; 9 bases are shared with TRBD1. V was pared by 4 bases and J by 1 base, with 5 bases of the junction left unmatched. Germline CDR1 SGDLS, CDR2 YYNGEE. The CDR3 consists of 15 residues. In DNA form, the CDR3 reads TGTGCCAGCAGCCCTACAGGGGGCAGTAACTATGGCTACACCTTC. It codes for CASSPTGGSNYGYTF.

The chain recombines TRBV7-2 with TRBJ1-1; D is unresolved. The CDR3 extends over 13 amino acids. CDR1 is SGHTA and CDR2 is FQGNSA in the germline V gene. V lost 2 bases and J lost 6, with 10 bases in between. In DNA form, the CDR3 reads TGTGCCAGCAGCTTAATTTCCGGAGCTGAAGCTTTCTTT. It codes for CASSLISGAEAFF.

This clone showed up just a few times. This chain joins TRBV4-2 and TRBJ1-1; TRBD1 agrees at 10 bases. The CDR3 is 16 amino acids. The ends lost 1 base at V and 0 bases at J; junction bases unmatched: 2. The germline V gene has CDR1 LGHNA and CDR2 YNFKEQ. CDR3 in DNA: TGTGCCAGCAGCCAAGGGGGACAGGGGATGAACACTGAAGCTTTCTTT. Translated: CASSQGGQGMNTEAFF.

This chain links TRBV7-9 with TRBJ2-6; perhaps TRBD1 as D (6 bases). V was clipped by 5 bases and J by 0 bases, with 14 bases between them. The CDR3 contains 17 residues. Germline values: CDR1 SEHNR, CDR2 FQNEAQ (reference sequence). The CDR3 nucleotides read TGTGCCAGCAGCCCCCAGGGGCCGAGCTCTGGGGCCAACGTCCTGACTTTC. Residues: CASSPQGPSSGANVLTF.

CDR3 sequence (DNA): TGTGCCAGCAGGGCTAGCGTAATCTACGAGCAGTACTTC. Translation gives CASRASVIYEQYF. The V and J genes are TRBV2 and TRBJ2-7; a possible D gene is TRBD2 (6 bases). This CDR3 comprises 13 residues. Germline CDR1 SNHLY, CDR2 FYNNEI. The V end lost 6 bases, the J end lost 3 bases, and 12 bases lay between the germline ends. The full variable domain, its missing parts supplied by reference TRBV2 and TRBJ2-7, is EPEVTQTPSHQVTQMGQEVILRCVPISNHLYFYWYRQILGQKVEFLVSFYNNEISEKSEIFDDQFSVERPDGSNFTLKIRSTKLEDSAMYFCASRASVIYEQYFGPGTRLTVT.

The rearrangement uses TRBV5-1 and TRBJ1-2; tentative D call: TRBD1 (5 bases). V was shortened by 2 bases and J by 6 bases, with 8 bases between the two germline ends. The CDR3 sequence is 12 residues long. In germline, CDR1 is SGHRS, CDR2 YFSETQ. The CDR3 nucleotides read TGCGCCAGCAGCTTCCTAGGGGATGGCTACACCTTC. Translated, it gives CASSFLGDGYTF.

The genes are TRBV4-2 and TRBJ2-7; 7 bases match TRBD1. This CDR3 has 14 residues. CDR1 is LGHNA, CDR2 YNFKEQ, per germline. The V and J ends lost 2 bases and 5 bases, in that order; junction bases with no gene match: 6. DNA for the CDR3: TGTGCCAGCAGCCAACCCGACAGGGTCCACGAGCAGTACTTC. Protein: CASSQPDRVHEQYF.

V and J are TRBV7-9 and TRBJ2-6; D gene ambiguous. The V end lost 5 bases, the J end lost 0 bases, and 11 bases lay between the germline ends. The germline CDR1 and CDR2 sequences are SEHNR and FQNEAQ (reference sequence). The CDR3 loop spans 16 amino acids. CDR3: CASSVSANSGANVLTF. The CDR3 region has the DNA TGTGCCAGCAGCGTAAGCGCCAACTCTGGGGCCAACGTCCTGACTTTC.

The rearrangement uses TRBV28 and TRBJ1-5; D might be TRBD1 (6 bases). Trimming left V 2 bases short and J 5 bases short, with 22 bases between. The CDR3 loop spans 18 amino acids. CDR1 is MDHEN and CDR2 is SYDVKM in the germline V gene. Written as DNA, the CDR3 is TGTGCCAGCAGTTTACCCCACAGGGCCCCCGTGAAGGATCAGCCCCAGCATTTT. It translates to CASSLPHRAPVKDQPQHF. Combining the CDR3 with reference TRBV28 and TRBJ1-5 gives the whole variable domain DVKVTQSSRYLVKRTGEKVFLECVQDMDHENMFWYRQDPGLGLRLIYFSYDVKMKEKGDIPEGYSVSREKKERFSLILESASTNQTSMYLCASSLPHRAPVKDQPQHFGDGTRLSIL.

The genes are TRBV10-3 and TRBJ2-7, with 12 bases aligning to TRBD2. This CDR3 spans 15 amino acids. The V gene end was trimmed by 6 bases and the J gene end by 7 bases; junction bases not matched to a gene: 10. Per germline, CDR1 ENHRY and CDR2 SYGVKD. CDR3 protein: CAIRPGGLAGGEQYF. CDR3 bases: TGTGCCATCAGGCCCGGGGGACTAGCGGGCGGAGAGCAGTACTTC.

The rearrangement links TRBV4-1 to TRBJ1-4; D is uncertain. The germline CDR1 and CDR2 sequences are MGHRA and YSYEKL. CDR3 size: 15 residues. Trimming pared 2 bases from V and 0 bases from J, leaving 7 bases between. In DNA form, the CDR3 reads TGCGCCAGCAGCCAATTACACGCAACTAATGAAAAACTGTTTTTT. Amino acid sequence: CASSQLHATNEKLFF.

The V gene is TRBV5-1, the J gene TRBJ2-3, with 8 nucleotides matching TRBD2. Germline V lookup: CDR1 SGHRS, CDR2 YFSETQ. This CDR3 spans 15 amino acids. Trimming removed 2 bases from V and 1 base from J; junction bases left unmatched: 3. Written as DNA, the CDR3 is TGCGCCAGCAGCTTATCAGCGGGGGGCACAGATACGCAGTATTTT. As protein: CASSLSAGGTDTQYF.

V usage is TRBV5-1 and J usage is TRBJ2-3, with 9 bases identical to TRBD2. With V trimmed by 1 base and J by 3 bases, 12 bases remained unmatched. Germline V gene data show CDR1 as SGHRS and CDR2 as YFSETQ. This CDR3 is 18 amino acids long. Here the CDR3 DNA reads TGCGCCAGCAGCTTGAGACTAGCGGATCCGCCTGTGACAGATACGCAGTATTTT. As protein: CASSLRLADPPVTDTQYF.

This clone turned up a few times. The V gene is TRBV19, the J gene TRBJ2-1, with 9 nucleotides matching TRBD2. The V gene's germline CDR1 is LNHDA and CDR2 SQIVND (reference sequence). Trimming at V came to 1 base and at J to 6 bases, leaving 7 bases not matched to a gene. This CDR3 region has 16 residues. CDR3 DNA sequence: TGTGCCAGTAGTATAGTTGTAGGCGGGGGGGCCAATGAGCAGTTCTTC. It yields the protein CASSIVVGGGANEQFF.

On this clone: The junction and the germline gene differ at one end; a read error may be behind it. The genes are TRBV13 and TRBJ2-7, with a weak D call TRBD2 (6 bases). Germline lookup yields CDR1 PRHDT and CDR2 FYEKMQ (reference sequence). This CDR3 has 11 residues. The CDR3: CASSLGKDYNF. In nucleotides, the CDR3 is TGTGCCAGCAGCTTAGGGAAGGACTACAACTTC.

The chain couples TRBV2 to TRBJ2-2; D gene ambiguous. The V end was cut by 2 bases, the J end by 4 bases, with 11 bases between. The germline V gene encodes CDR1 SNHLY and CDR2 FYNNEI. The CDR3 consists of 15 residues. The CDR3 is CASSELWQSTGELFF. The CDR3, as DNA: TGTGCCAGCAGTGAACTTTGGCAAAGCACCGGGGAGCTGTTTTTT.

V is TRBV5-1 and J is TRBJ2-7, with 7 bases identical to TRBD2. Germline CDR1 and CDR2: SGHRS and YFSETQ. CDR3 size: 15 residues. With V trimmed by 2 bases and J by 3 bases, 8 bases remained unmatched. Here the CDR3 reads CASSLIASGDYEQYF. CDR3 nucleotide sequence: TGCGCCAGCAGCTTAATCGCTAGCGGTGACTACGAGCAGTACTTC.

This chain connects TRBV5-1 to TRBJ1-2, with 9 nucleotides matching TRBD1. The junction had 10 bases not matched to a gene; V was cut back by 0 bases and J by 1 base. The CDR3 is 18 amino acids. CDR1 is SGHRS, CDR2 YFSETQ, per germline. Here the CDR3 DNA reads TGCGCCAGCAGCTTGGAGGGTTCCGGGACAGGGCTTAACTATGGCTACACCTTC. Translation gives CASSLEGSGTGLNYGYTF.

The chain uses TRBV28 and TRBJ2-3; 11 nucleotides match TRBD2. The V segment lost 6 bases and the J segment 11 bases; nucleotides outside the gene matches: 13. Germline V gives CDR1 MDHEN, CDR2 SYDVKM. The CDR3 sequence is 15 residues long. The CDR3 sequence is CASRPSGGFFWGQYF. The CDR3 DNA follows: TGTGCCAGCAGGCCTAGCGGGGGGTTCTTCTGGGGGCAGTATTTT.

In its sample, this clone was seen once. The genes are TRBV5-6 and TRBJ1-2; D is unresolved. The germline V gene has CDR1 SGHDT and CDR2 YYEEEE. V gave up 4 bases and J gave up 5 bases, with 9 bases separating them. The CDR3 spans 12 residues. The DNA for the CDR3 is TGTGCCAGCAGCCGAGGAGGTTATGGCTACACCTTC. This encodes CASSRGGYGYTF.

This chain joins TRBV14 and TRBJ2-7, with 9 bases fitting TRBD2. Per germline, CDR1 SGHDN and CDR2 FVKESK. The CDR3 runs 16 residues. Losses at the gene ends were 1 base for V and 3 bases for J; bases not matched to a gene: 7. The CDR3 DNA follows: TGTGCCAGCAGCCAAGTTCGTAGCGGGAGTGTCTACGAGCAGTACTTC. It translates to CASSQVRSGSVYEQYF.

V gene TRBV2 combines with J gene TRBJ2-7; D possibly corresponds to TRBD2 (6 bases). With 11 bases removed from V and 5 bases from J, the gap between germline ends came to 13 bases. Germline V lookup: CDR1 SNHLY, CDR2 FYNNEI. The CDR3 is 11 residues long. The chain's CDR3 is CAGWGGDEQYF. The CDR3 DNA sequence: TGTGCCGGTTGGGGCGGGGACGAGCAGTACTTC. The variable domain in full, with the rest retrieved from reference TRBV2 and TRBJ2-7, is EPEVTQTPSHQVTQMGQEVILRCVPISNHLYFYWYRQILGQKVEFLVSFYNNEISEKSEIFDDQFSVERPDGSNFTLKIRSTKLEDSAMYFCAGWGGDEQYFGPGTRLTVT.

A few counts support this clone. The rearrangement links TRBV11-2 to TRBJ1-5; D remains unclear. This CDR3 is built from 15 residues. Trimming cost V 0 bases and J 1 base, with 7 bases left between them. CDR1 and CDR2 from the germline V gene are SGHAT and FQNNGV. The CDR3 bases are TGTGCCAGCAGCTTAGATTATGGCAGCAATCAGCCCCAGCATTTT. It yields the protein CASSLDYGSNQPQHF.